Listed below are T cell receptor beta chains from one sample, sequenced in a study of shared T cell receptors in the human thymus. Method: immunoSEQ multiplex PCR; TCRdb's copy keeps in-frame clones and lacks some. The table records roughly 700,000 clones, roughly 90% of them present only once. These same records also appear under a second study, on human thymus T cells.

Specimen: thymocytes. The source is a boy less than two years old with a congenital heart defect. The CDR3 runs from the conserved cysteine through the conserved F or W. Each record gives: V gene, CDR3 length, J gene, CDR3 protein.

TRBV27,17,TRBJ2-1,CASSAKCTTKYRNEQFF
TRBV10-1,16,TRBJ2-6,CASSMGGYSGANVLTF
TRBV4-3,17,TRBJ2-7,CASSQVASGRDAYEQYF
TRBV29-1,14,TRBJ2-1,CSVEGTSNNNEQFF
TRBV15,15,TRBJ2-7,CATSREGTGPYEQYF
TRBV7-6,15,TRBJ2-3,CASSSWVHGGDTQYF
TRBV19,16,TRBJ2-4,CASSIVGGVAKNIQYF
TRBV18,16,TRBJ2-2,CASSPGQGFGTGELFF
TRBV14,15,TRBJ2-7,CASSQGTSGIHEQYF
TRBV29-1,14,TRBJ2-3,CSVERGQGTDTQYF
TRBV4-1,15,TRBJ1-2,CASSQDLDRAIGYTF
TRBV4-3,17,TRBJ2-3,CASSQDLASGRADTQYF
TRBV7-3,14,TRBJ2-7,CASSTWEGPYEQYF
TRBV5-1,15,TRBJ2-1,CASRDREQVRNEQFF
TRBV4-3,16,TRBJ1-1,CASSQDGGHMNTEAFF
TRBV13,15,TRBJ2-1,CASSLRLAGDNEQFF
TRBV19,18,TRBJ2-2,CASKRPGQGSPRTGELFF
TRBV7-6,18,TRBJ2-3,CASSLPPIQGDRSDTQYF
TRBV27,15,TRBJ2-2,CASRLAAGNTGELFF
TRBV27,15,TRBJ2-7,CASSFAGRSSYEQYF
TRBV28,15,TRBJ2-5,CASSIIRLGQETQYF
TRBV5-4,14,TRBJ2-1,CAGRADSSYNEQFF
TRBV4-3,16,TRBJ2-7,CASSQDKSASSYEQYF
TRBV5-4,14,TRBJ2-3,CASSHTSGGDTQYF
TRBV14,19,TRBJ2-1,CASSQDLRDGLAGGHEQFF
TRBV29-1,17,TRBJ2-2,CSVEIGEGGTWTGELFF